The 11 T cell receptor beta chains given below trace back to one sample, sequenced in a study of T-cell reconstitution after alpha-beta-depleted transplantation in children (dated by TCRdb to 2016 to 2017). Library method: PCR. This sample was sequenced with an Illumina HiSeq 2500. Molecular barcoding was employed in the preparation of TCR libraries, with unique molecular identifiers being used to normalize TCRbeta repertoire quantification. TCRdb reprocessing: public reads trimmed at Q25 with fastp, clones called with MiXCR, in-frame beta chains kept. One record per CDR3 amino acid sequence lists the most common genes and DNA. The sample table contains roughly 490,000 distinct CDR3 sequences; only one count was recorded for about 10% of them. In total, the top ten clones hold around 15% of the sample. The label giving this sample's treatment or condition can be read as: allogeneic hematopoietic cell transplantation with graft depleted of TCRalphabeta T cells and CD19 B cells.

The sample was PBMCs, mostly from graft donor cells, taken 180 days after TCRalphabeta/CD19-depleted stem cell transplant. All receptors come from a female patient between 2 and 10 years old who had a stem cell transplant for aplastic anemia, so the T cells may come from the graft donor.

This clonotype was observed many times. The chain is built from TRBV28 and TRBJ2-7; 13 bases match TRBD2. The CDR3 has 16 residues. V lost 6 bases, J lost 1 base, and 6 bases stayed unmatched. Looked up from germline, CDR1 is MDHEN and CDR2 is SYDVKM. The CDR3 loop is CASSPPGLAGSYEQYF. As DNA, the CDR3 is TGTGCCAGCAGCCCCCCGGGACTAGCGGGGTCCTACGAGCAGTACTTC.

This clonotype was found a few times. V usage is TRBV15 and J usage is TRBJ1-3; no firm D call. Germline-derived CDR1 and CDR2 are LNHNV and YYDKDF (reference sequence). The V end lost 0 bases, the J end lost 0 bases, and 9 bases lay between the germline ends. The CDR3 contains 16 residues. CDR3 sequence: CATSRDSGSSGNTIYF. The CDR3 DNA reads as TGTGCCACCAGCAGAGATAGCGGAAGCTCTGGAAACACCATATATTTT. The full variable domain, in which reference TRBV15 and TRBJ1-3 provide the parts outside the CDR3, is DAMVIQNPRYQVTQFGKPVTLSCSQTLNHNVMYWYQQKSSQAPKLLFHYYDKDFNNEADTPDNFQSRRPNTSFCFLDIRSPGLGDTAMYLCATSRDSGSSGNTIYFGEGSWLTVV.

This clonotype came up a few times. The V gene is TRBV28, the J gene TRBJ1-5; 8 bases align to TRBD1. The V gene's germline CDR1 is MDHEN and CDR2 SYDVKM. This CDR3 has 17 amino acids. V gave up 6 bases and J gave up 0 bases; unmatched junction bases: 10. Here the CDR3 DNA reads TGTGCCAGCAGCCACAGACAGGGGACCTTTAGCAATCAGCCCCAGCATTTT. Protein product: CASSHRQGTFSNQPQHF.

This clonotype was seen at least ten times. V and J are TRBV4-1 and TRBJ2-7, with no clear D. Germline V gene sequence: CDR1 MGHRA, CDR2 YSYEKL. Deletions cut 0 bases from V and 4 bases from J, with 7 bases between. The CDR3 runs 13 residues. The CDR3 DNA reads TGCGCCAGCAGCCAAGAGCGAGTTTACGAGCAGTACTTC. Protein product: CASSQERVYEQYF.

This sequence joins TRBV19 and TRBJ1-2; tentative D call: TRBD1 (6 bases). Germline CDR1 LNHDA, CDR2 SQIVND (reference sequence). Trimming shortened V by 7 bases and J by 5 bases, and 20 bases separated the two germline ends. CDR3 size: 15 residues. The CDR3 sequence: CASNSRGGRLYGYTF. The CDR3 DNA is TGTGCCAGTAATTCGAGAGGGGGACGCCTATATGGCTACACCTTC.

A few counts support this clonotype. The chain recombines TRBV11-2 with TRBJ2-1; D gene unclear. The V end was cut by 7 bases, the J end by 2 bases, with 9 bases between. Germline V CDR1 and CDR2: SGHAT, FQNNGV. The CDR3 sequence is 13 residues long. The DNA for the CDR3 is TGTGCCAGCACCCCGACAACCTACAATGAGCAGTTCTTC. It specifies CASTPTTYNEQFF.

On this clonotype itself: Since a much larger clone is just one base distant, this may be a read error. The chain is built from TRBV3-1 and TRBJ2-1, with D perhaps matching TRBD1 or TRBD2 (5 bases each). Germline assignment: CDR1 LGHDT and CDR2 YNNKEL (reference sequence). The V and J ends lost 0 bases and 10 bases respectively, with 19 bases between them. This CDR3 region has 16 residues. The CDR3 region has the DNA TGTGCCAGCAGCCAAGATTTTGGACCCCTGGGGGAGGAGCAGTTCTTC. Protein: CASSQDFGPLGEEQFF.

The J gene is TRBJ2-1, the V gene TRBV30, with 7 positions matching TRBD2. Germline loops: CDR1 GTSNPN, CDR2 SVGIG (reference sequence). The CDR3 loop spans 13 amino acids. The J segment lost 8 bases and the V segment lost 0 bases, leaving 4 bases of the junction unmatched. CDR3 nucleotide sequence: TGTGCCTGGAGTGTGAGCGGGATGGATGAGCAGTTCTTC. The encoded protein is CAWSVSGMDEQFF.

This rearrangement joins TRBV24-1 to TRBJ2-1; D may be TRBD2 (5 bases). Germline CDR1 reads KGHDR; CDR2 reads SFDVKD. The germline V and J ends were trimmed by 0 bases and 0 bases, with 17 bases remaining between them. This CDR3 comprises 19 residues. The CDR3 coding sequence is TGTGCCACCAGTGATTTGAAGACTACAGAGGGAAGCTCCTACAATGAGCAGTTCTTC. Translated, it gives CATSDLKTTEGSSYNEQFF.

This clonotype was detected once. The chain carries TRBV29-1 and TRBJ1-3; 7 bases are a match to TRBD1. Germline V gene sequence: CDR1 SQVTM, CDR2 ANQGSEA. CDR3 size: 14 residues. The V gene end was trimmed by 4 bases and the J gene end by 3 bases; junction bases not matched to a gene: 6. The chain's CDR3 is CSVAGTDHGNTIYF. In DNA form, the CDR3 reads TGCAGCGTTGCCGGGACAGACCATGGAAACACCATATATTTT.

This chain links TRBV20-1 with TRBJ1-3; possible D gene TRBD1, 5 bases. The V and J ends lost 2 bases and 1 base respectively, with 9 bases between them. CDR3 length: 14 amino acids. Germline CDR1 is DFQATT and CDR2 is SNEGSKA (reference sequence). CDR3 nucleotide sequence: TGCAGTGCTAGATCCAGGGCATCTGGAAACACCATATATTTT. This sequence encodes CSARSRASGNTIYF.